Each of the 21 T cell receptor beta chains below was sequenced from the same sample in a study of T cell repertoires in cytomegalovirus infection (dated by TCRdb to the late 2010s). No antigen is known for these receptors. The sample's treatment or condition label is to be understood as: in vitro stimulation with specific CMV peptide epitopes to enrich CMV-specific T cells. Instrument on record: Illumina HiSeq 1500. TCRdb reprocessed the public reads (quality trimming at Q25 with fastp, clone calling with MiXCR) and kept in-frame beta chains. CDR3 protein sequences are deduplicated, and each keeps its most common genes and DNA. The sample table records 340,000 or so distinct CDR3 sequences; just under 25% of these occur just once. The ten largest account for 13% of the sample. The specimen comprised cultured PBMCs, sampled from culture after CMV antigen stimulation. Receptor source: a human donor in good health (CMV status not recorded). Some clones in this sample may be carry-over from other donors' samples.

This clonotype was counted only a few times. The chain combines TRBV27 with TRBJ1-4; no clear D gene. V lost 4 bases to trimming and J lost 7 bases, with 10 bases between them. Germline V gene lookup returns CDR1 MNHEY and CDR2 SMNVEV (reference sequence). The CDR3 has 13 residues. Here the CDR3 reads CASSWRRFEKLFF. The CDR3 coding sequence is TGTGCCAGCAGTTGGCGGAGGTTTGAAAAACTGTTTTTT.

The chain has TRBV30 and TRBJ2-1; TRBD2 aligns across 10 bases. V gave up 5 bases and J gave up 9 bases; unmatched junction bases: 10. Per germline, CDR1 GTSNPN and CDR2 SVGIG (reference sequence). The CDR3 runs 14 residues. As DNA, the CDR3 is TGTGCCTGGGACAGCGGGAGGGGGGTGGGTGAGCAGTTCTTC. Translating gives CAWDSGRGVGEQFF.

This sequence joins TRBV10-3 and TRBJ2-5; a weak D match, TRBD2 (5 bases). The CDR3 consists of 13 residues. Germline V gene sequence: CDR1 ENHRY, CDR2 SYGVKD. With 6 bases removed from V and 1 base from J, the gap between germline ends came to 9 bases. The CDR3 DNA sequence: TGTGCCATCAGGGCTAGCCTCCAAGAGACCCAGTACTTC. Protein: CAIRASLQETQYF.

This clonotype was detected many times. The chain is built from TRBV7-2 and TRBJ2-2; possible D gene TRBD2, 5 bases. The CDR3 covers 14 residues. Germline V gene sequence: CDR1 SGHTA, CDR2 FQGNSA. V lost 8 bases, J lost 1 base, and 11 bases lay in between. Here the CDR3 DNA reads TGTGCCAGCGTATTCGGGGTGAACACCGGGGAGCTGTTTTTT. Encoded protein: CASVFGVNTGELFF.

This clonotype was recorded many times. V is TRBV7-2 and J is TRBJ2-4; D might be TRBD2 (6 bases). The V gene lost 1 base and the J gene lost 0 bases, with 7 bases spanning the gap. Germline values: CDR1 SGHTA, CDR2 FQGNSA. The CDR3 runs to 15 residues. The CDR3 sequence: CASSLGGAAKNIQYF. In DNA form, the CDR3 reads TGTGCCAGCAGCTTAGGCGGGGCAGCCAAAAACATTCAGTACTTC.

V and J are TRBV10-3 and TRBJ2-6; TRBD2 aligns across 8 bases. The CDR3 length is 14 residues. J gave up 4 bases and V 10 bases, and 6 bases lay outside the gene matches. Looked up from germline, CDR1 is ENHRY and CDR2 is SYGVKD. The CDR3 spells CATAGGSGANVLTF. The DNA of the CDR3 is TGTGCCACGGCGGGGGGCTCCGGGGCCAACGTCCTGACTTTC.

The chain recombines TRBV20-1 with TRBJ1-2, with a possible D match to TRBD1 (6 bases). The germline V gene has CDR1 DFQATT and CDR2 SNEGSKA (reference sequence). The CDR3 extends over 14 amino acids. With 3 bases removed from V and 8 bases from J, the gap between germline ends came to 19 bases. CDR3 loop: CSARPAGGFRGYTF. The CDR3 bases are TGCAGTGCTAGGCCCGCCGGGGGCTTTAGGGGCTACACCTTC.

The chain carries TRBV4-1 and TRBJ2-3, with D possibly matching TRBD2 (6 bases). CDR1 MGHRA and CDR2 YSYEKL come from the germline V gene. The V end lost 3 bases, the J end lost 2 bases, and 15 bases lay between the germline ends. The CDR3 runs 16 residues. The CDR3 loop reads CASSHPRTTNTDTQYF. CDR3 in DNA: TGCGCCAGCAGCCACCCAAGGACTACAAACACAGATACGCAGTATTTT.

This clonotype has a handful of counts. This chain connects TRBV20-1 to TRBJ2-1, with TRBD2 identical over 9 bases. Per germline, CDR1 DFQATT and CDR2 SNEGSKA (reference sequence). After removal of 2 bases from V and 5 bases from J, the junction contained 4 bases not matched to a gene. The CDR3 runs 14 residues. CDR3 sequence (DNA): TGCAGTGCTAGAAGGCTAGCGGGACACAATGAGCAGTTCTTC. This sequence encodes CSARRLAGHNEQFF.

This sequence joins TRBV20-1 and TRBJ1-5; D gene ambiguous. Per the germline V gene, CDR1 is DFQATT and CDR2 is SNEGSKA (reference sequence). Trimming took off 6 bases at V and 4 bases at J, with 16 bases between the two ends. CDR3 length equals 14 residues. CDR3 residues: CSAKGEFNNQPQHF. CDR3 in DNA: TGCAGTGCAAAGGGTGAATTTAATAATCAGCCCCAGCATTTT.

V and J are TRBV27 and TRBJ2-7; 8 nucleotides agree with TRBD2. Trimming took 2 bases from V and 4 from J; bases not matched to a gene: 13. There are 17 residues in the CDR3. Germline CDR1 and CDR2: MNHEY and SMNVEV (reference sequence). CDR3 nucleotide sequence: TGTGCCAGCAGTTTACCAGTGGGACTAGAGGGAGCTTACGAGCAGTACGTC. It is translated as CASSLPVGLEGAYEQYV.

This clonotype was counted between two and nine times. The rearrangement joins TRBV5-1 to TRBJ2-7; 12 bases agree with TRBD2. J was trimmed by 1 base and V by 4 bases; bases with no gene match: 6. Per germline, CDR1 SGHRS and CDR2 YFSETQ. The length of the CDR3 is 16 residues. The DNA for the CDR3 is TGCGCCAGCAGCCCAACACTAGCGGGAGGATCCTACGAGCAGTACTTC. Its protein is CASSPTLAGGSYEQYF.

Many counts were recorded for this clonotype. The chain employs TRBV7-2 and TRBJ1-3; the D is unclear. In germline, CDR1 is SGHTA, CDR2 FQGNSA. CDR3 length: 17 amino acids. V shed 5 bases and J shed 0 bases, with 17 bases lying between them. The CDR3 DNA sequence: TGTGCCAGCAGCCCTAGGAGCAGGTCGGACTCTGGAAACACCATATATTTT. This codes for CASSPRSRSDSGNTIYF.

This clonotype was recorded only once. The chain joins TRBV12-3 or TRBV12-4 to TRBJ2-1; the match to TRBD2 covers 13 bases. There are 15 residues in the CDR3. The V and J ends lost 5 bases and 9 bases, in that order; junction bases with no gene match: 7. This chain's CDR3 is CASSPTSGRVGEQFF. Here the CDR3 DNA reads TGTGCCAGCAGTCCAACTAGCGGGAGGGTTGGTGAGCAGTTCTTC.

CDR3 in amino acids: CASSFPLPGQFFVKYEQYF. DNA of the CDR3: TGTGCCAGCAGCTTCCCCCTTCCGGGACAGTTTTTCGTTAAGTACGAGCAGTACTTC. The chain recombines TRBV7-2 with TRBJ2-7, with TRBD1 matching over 7 bases. Germline CDR1 and CDR2: SGHTA and FQGNSA. J was trimmed by 4 bases and V by 3 bases; bases with no gene match: 21. The CDR3 spans 19 residues.

This clonotype was seen a few times. This chain joins TRBV5-4 and TRBJ2-5; 8 positions agree with TRBD2. V was pared by 4 bases and J by 7 bases, with 9 bases of the junction left unmatched. The V gene's germline CDR1 is SGHNT and CDR2 YYREEE (reference sequence). This CDR3 is built from 14 residues. CDR3 loop: CASSPGGGRGTQYF. CDR3 sequence (DNA): TGTGCCAGCAGCCCCGGCGGGGGGCGCGGGACCCAGTACTTC.

The chain employs TRBV4-3 and TRBJ2-3; the D gene is possibly TRBD1 (5 bases). CDR3 size: 15 residues. Germline CDR1 and CDR2: LGHNA and YSLEER. Deletions cut 1 base from V and 0 bases from J, with 8 bases between. The CDR3 is CASSQVDSSTDTQYF. CDR3 nucleotide sequence: TGCGCCAGCAGCCAAGTTGACAGTAGCACAGATACGCAGTATTTT.

The chain has TRBV7-2 and TRBJ2-1; 10 bases align to TRBD2. This CDR3 comprises 14 residues. V trimming: 2 bases; J trimming: 6 bases; junction bases outside the gene matches: 1. CDR1 SGHTA and CDR2 FQGNSA come from the germline V gene. CDR3 DNA: TGTGCCAGCAGCTTAACTAGCGGGGTCAATGAGCAGTTCTTC. Translated: CASSLTSGVNEQFF.

Here the CDR3 reads CATSAGQGVQETQYF. CDR3 sequence (DNA): TGTGCCACCAGTGCTGGACAGGGGGTCCAAGAGACCCAGTACTTC. The gene calls are TRBV24-1 and TRBJ2-5; 10 bases map to TRBD1. This CDR3 has 15 amino acids. The ends lost 5 bases at V and 1 base at J; junction bases unmatched: 3. CDR1 is KGHDR, CDR2 SFDVKD, per germline.

V and J are TRBV6-8 and TRBJ1-2, with D possibly matching TRBD1 (5 bases). CDR1 and CDR2 (germline): MNHGY, SAAAGT. Trimming removed 10 bases from V and 2 bases from J, with 8 bases in between. The CDR3 loop spans 11 amino acids. The CDR3 DNA reads TGTGCCACTCGGGGGAACTATGGCTACACCTTC. This sequence encodes CATRGNYGYTF.

This clonotype was seen repeatedly, ten times or more. This chain links TRBV7-2 with TRBJ2-3; no reliable D call. The CDR3 is made up of 12 amino acids. Germline V CDR1 and CDR2: SGHTA, FQGNSA. The ends were cut back, 5 bases at V and 4 bases at J, with 7 bases in the middle. The chain's CDR3 is CASSLYSDTQYF. DNA for the CDR3: TGTGCCAGCAGCCTGTATTCAGATACGCAGTATTTT.